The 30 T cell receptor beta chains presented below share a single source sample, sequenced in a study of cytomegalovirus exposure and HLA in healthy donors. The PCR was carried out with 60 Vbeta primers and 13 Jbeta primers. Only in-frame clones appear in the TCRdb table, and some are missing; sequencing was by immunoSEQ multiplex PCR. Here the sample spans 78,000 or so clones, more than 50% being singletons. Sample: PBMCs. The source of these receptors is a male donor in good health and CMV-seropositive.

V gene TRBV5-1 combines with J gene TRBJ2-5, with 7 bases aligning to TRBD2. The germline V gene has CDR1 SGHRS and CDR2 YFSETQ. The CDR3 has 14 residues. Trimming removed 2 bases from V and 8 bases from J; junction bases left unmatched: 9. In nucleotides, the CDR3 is TGCGCCAGCAGCTTAAACGGGGAGGGGCAAACCCAGTACTTC. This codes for CASSLNGEGQTQYF.

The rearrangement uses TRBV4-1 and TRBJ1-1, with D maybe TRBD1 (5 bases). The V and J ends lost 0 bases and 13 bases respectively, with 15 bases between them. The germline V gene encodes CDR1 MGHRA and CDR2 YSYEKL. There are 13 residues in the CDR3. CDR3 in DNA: TGCGCCAGCAGCCAAGACCTCCCCGGGAGGGGTTTCTTT. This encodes CASSQDLPGRGFF.

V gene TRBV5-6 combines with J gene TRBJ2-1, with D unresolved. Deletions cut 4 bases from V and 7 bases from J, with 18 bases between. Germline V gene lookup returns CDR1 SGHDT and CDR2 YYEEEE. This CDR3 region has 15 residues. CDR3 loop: CASSLVALGRNEQFF. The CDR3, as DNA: TGTGCCAGCAGCCTCGTTGCCCTAGGTCGGAATGAGCAGTTCTTC.

The DNA of the CDR3 is TGTGCCAGCTCACCAGGTGGGGGGAGCACTGAAGCTTTCTTT. Its protein product is CASSPGGGSTEAFF. The chain combines TRBV18 with TRBJ1-1; tentatively, D is TRBD1 (5 bases). Germline V gives CDR1 KGHSH, CDR2 LQKENI. V was clipped by 2 bases and J by 4 bases, with 11 bases between them. CDR3 length equals 14 residues.

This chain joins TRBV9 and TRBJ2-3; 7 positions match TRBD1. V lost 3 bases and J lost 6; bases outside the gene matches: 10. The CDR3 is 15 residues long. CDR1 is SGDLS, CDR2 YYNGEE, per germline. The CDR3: CASSAVNRGADTQYF. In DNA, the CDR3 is TGTGCCAGCAGCGCAGTAAACAGGGGAGCTGATACGCAGTATTTT.

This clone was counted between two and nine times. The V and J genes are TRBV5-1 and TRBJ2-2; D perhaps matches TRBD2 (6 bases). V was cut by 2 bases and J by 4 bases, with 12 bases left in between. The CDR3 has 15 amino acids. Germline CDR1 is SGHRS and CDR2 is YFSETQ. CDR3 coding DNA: TGCGCCAGCAGCTTACGGGACTCATCCACCGGGGAGCTGTTTTTT. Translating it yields CASSLRDSSTGELFF.

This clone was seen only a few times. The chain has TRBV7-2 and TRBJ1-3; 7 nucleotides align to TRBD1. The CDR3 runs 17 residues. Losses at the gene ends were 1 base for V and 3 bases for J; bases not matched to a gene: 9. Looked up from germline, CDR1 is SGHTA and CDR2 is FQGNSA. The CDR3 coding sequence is TGTGCCAGCAGCTTAGAGCCCCAGGGGGTATATGGAAACACCATATATTTT. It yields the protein CASSLEPQGVYGNTIYF.

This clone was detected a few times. The CDR3 loop is CASSVARGTSSYNEQFF. The CDR3 nucleotides are TGTGCCAGCAGCGTAGCTAGGGGCACGAGCTCCTACAATGAGCAGTTCTTC. The chain combines TRBV9 with TRBJ2-1; a possible D gene is TRBD1 (5 bases). The V and J ends lost 0 bases and 0 bases respectively, with 13 bases between them. The CDR3 runs to 17 residues. CDR1 and CDR2 (germline): SGDLS, YYNGEE.

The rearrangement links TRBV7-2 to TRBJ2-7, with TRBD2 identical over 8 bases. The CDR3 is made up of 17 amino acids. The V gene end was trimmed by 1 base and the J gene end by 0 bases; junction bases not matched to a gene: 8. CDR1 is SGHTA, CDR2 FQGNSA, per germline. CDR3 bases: TGTGCCAGCAGCTTAGGTAGTAGCGGGATGAGCTCCTACGAGCAGTACTTC. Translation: CASSLGSSGMSSYEQYF. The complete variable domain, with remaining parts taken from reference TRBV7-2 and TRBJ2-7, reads GAGVSQSPSNKVTEKGKDVELRCDPISGHTALYWYRQSLGQGLEFLIYFQGNSAPDKSGLPSDRFSAERTGGSVSTLTIQRTQQEDSAVYLCASSLGSSGMSSYEQYFGPGTRLTVT.

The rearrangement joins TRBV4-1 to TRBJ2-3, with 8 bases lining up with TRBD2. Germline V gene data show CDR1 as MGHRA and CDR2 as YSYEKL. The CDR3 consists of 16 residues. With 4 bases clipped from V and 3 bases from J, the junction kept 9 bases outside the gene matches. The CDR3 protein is CASSPTVAGGTDTQYF. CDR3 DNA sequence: TGCGCCAGCAGCCCAACGGTGGCGGGGGGAACAGATACGCAGTATTTT.

The CDR3 loop is CASSGTGGVEQYF. DNA for the CDR3: TGTGCCAGTTCCGGGACAGGGGGCGTCGAGCAGTACTTC. The rearrangement links TRBV30 to TRBJ2-7; 12 bases agree with TRBD1. With 8 bases clipped from V and 6 bases from J, the junction kept 8 bases outside the gene matches. Germline lookup yields CDR1 GTSNPN and CDR2 SVGIG (reference sequence). This CDR3 comprises 13 residues.

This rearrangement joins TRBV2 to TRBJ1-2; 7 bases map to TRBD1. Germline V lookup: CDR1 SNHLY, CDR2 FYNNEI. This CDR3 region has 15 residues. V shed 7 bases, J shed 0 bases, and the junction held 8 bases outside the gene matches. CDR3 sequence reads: CASTLGQSSNYGYTF. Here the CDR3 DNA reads TGTGCCAGCACTTTGGGACAGTCTTCTAACTATGGCTACACCTTC.

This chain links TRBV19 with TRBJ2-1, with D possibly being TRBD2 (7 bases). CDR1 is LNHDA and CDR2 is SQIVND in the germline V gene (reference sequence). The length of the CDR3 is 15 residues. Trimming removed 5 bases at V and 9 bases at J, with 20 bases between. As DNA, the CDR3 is TGTGCCAGTAGTGGAGGGGGGGGCGGACGAGTTGAGCAGTTCTTC. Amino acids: CASSGGGGGRVEQFF.

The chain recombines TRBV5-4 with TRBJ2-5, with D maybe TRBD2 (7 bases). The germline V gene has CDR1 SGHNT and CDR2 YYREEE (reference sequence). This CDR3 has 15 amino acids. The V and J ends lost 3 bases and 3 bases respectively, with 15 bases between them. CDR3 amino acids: CASSWRKGGEETQYF. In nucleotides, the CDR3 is TGTGCCAGCAGCTGGCGGAAGGGGGGGGAAGAGACCCAGTACTTC.

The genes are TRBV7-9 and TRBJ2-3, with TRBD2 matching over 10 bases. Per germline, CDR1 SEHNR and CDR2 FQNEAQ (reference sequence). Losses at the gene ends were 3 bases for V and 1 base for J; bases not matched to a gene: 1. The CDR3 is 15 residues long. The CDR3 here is CASSFLAGGTDTQYF. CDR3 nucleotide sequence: TGTGCCAGCAGCTTCCTAGCGGGAGGCACAGATACGCAGTATTTT.

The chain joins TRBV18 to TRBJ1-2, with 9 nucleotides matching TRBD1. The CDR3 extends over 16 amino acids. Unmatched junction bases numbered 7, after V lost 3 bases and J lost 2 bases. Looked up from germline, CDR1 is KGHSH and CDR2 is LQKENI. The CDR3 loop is CASSPVSGQGNYGYTF. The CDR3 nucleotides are TGTGCCAGCTCACCTGTCTCGGGACAGGGCAACTATGGCTACACCTTC.

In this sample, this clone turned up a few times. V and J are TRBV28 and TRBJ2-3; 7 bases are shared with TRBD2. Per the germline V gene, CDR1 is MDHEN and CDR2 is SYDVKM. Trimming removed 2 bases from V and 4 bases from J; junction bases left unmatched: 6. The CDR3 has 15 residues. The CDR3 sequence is CASSLAGDRADTQYF. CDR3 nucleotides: TGTGCCAGCAGTTTAGCGGGAGATCGGGCAGATACGCAGTATTTT.

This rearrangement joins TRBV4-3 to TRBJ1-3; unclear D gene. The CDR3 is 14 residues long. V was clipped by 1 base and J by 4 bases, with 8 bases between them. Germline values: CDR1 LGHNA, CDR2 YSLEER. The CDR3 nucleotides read TGCGCCAGCAGCCAAGTCGACTCAGGAAACACCATATATTTT. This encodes CASSQVDSGNTIYF.

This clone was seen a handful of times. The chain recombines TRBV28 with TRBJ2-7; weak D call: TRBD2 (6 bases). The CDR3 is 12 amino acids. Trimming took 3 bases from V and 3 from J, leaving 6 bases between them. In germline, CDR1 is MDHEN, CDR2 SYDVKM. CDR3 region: CASSLGGYEQYF. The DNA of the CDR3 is TGTGCCAGCAGTTTGGGGGGCTACGAGCAGTACTTC.

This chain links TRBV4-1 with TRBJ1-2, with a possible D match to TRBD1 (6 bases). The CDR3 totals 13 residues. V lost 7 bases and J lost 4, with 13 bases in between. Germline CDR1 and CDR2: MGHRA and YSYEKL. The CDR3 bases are TGCGCCAGCACCGGGGGGGCCAGCTATGGCTACACCTTC. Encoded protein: CASTGGASYGYTF.

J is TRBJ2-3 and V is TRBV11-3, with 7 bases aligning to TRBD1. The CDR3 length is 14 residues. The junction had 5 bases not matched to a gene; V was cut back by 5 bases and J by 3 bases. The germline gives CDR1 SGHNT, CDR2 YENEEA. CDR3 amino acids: CASSPRGSTDTQYF. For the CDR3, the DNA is TGTGCCAGCAGCCCCAGGGGGTCAACAGATACGCAGTATTTT. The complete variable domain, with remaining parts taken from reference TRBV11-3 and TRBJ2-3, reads EAGVVQSPRYKIIEKKQPVAFWCNPISGHNTLYWYLQNLGQGPELLIRYENEEAVDDSQLPKDRFSAERLKGVDSTLKIQPAELGDSAVYLCASSPRGSTDTQYFGPGTRLTVL.

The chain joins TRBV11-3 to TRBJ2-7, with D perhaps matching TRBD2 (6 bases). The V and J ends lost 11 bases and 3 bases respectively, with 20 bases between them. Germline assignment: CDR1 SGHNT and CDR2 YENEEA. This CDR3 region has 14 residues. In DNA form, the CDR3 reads TGTGCCTCGGCTGGGGGGAAAATGGGCTACGAGCAGTACTTC. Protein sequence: CASAGGKMGYEQYF.

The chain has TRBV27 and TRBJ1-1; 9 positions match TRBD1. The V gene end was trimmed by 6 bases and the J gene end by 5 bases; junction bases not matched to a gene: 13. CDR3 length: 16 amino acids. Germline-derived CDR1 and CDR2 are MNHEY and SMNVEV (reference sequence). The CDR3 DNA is TGTGCCAGCAGCCTCGGACAGGGGACAGCTAGAACTGAAGCTTTCTTT. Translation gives CASSLGQGTARTEAFF.

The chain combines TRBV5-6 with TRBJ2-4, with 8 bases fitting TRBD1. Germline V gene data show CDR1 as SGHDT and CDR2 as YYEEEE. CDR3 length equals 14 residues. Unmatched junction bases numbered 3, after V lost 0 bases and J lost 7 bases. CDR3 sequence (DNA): TGTGCCAGCAGCTTGGGACAGGGGAAGAACATTCAGTACTTC. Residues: CASSLGQGKNIQYF.

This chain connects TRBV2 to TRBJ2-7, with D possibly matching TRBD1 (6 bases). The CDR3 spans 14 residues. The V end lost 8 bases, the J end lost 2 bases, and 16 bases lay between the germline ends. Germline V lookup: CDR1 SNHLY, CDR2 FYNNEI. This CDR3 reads CASLPLDRTYEQYF. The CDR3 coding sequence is TGTGCCAGCTTGCCTTTGGACAGAACCTACGAGCAGTACTTC.

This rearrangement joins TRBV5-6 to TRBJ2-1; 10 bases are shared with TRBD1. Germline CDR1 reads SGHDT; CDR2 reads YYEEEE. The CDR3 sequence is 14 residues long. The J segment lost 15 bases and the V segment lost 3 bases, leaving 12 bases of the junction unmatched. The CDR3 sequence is CASSSRLPGQGTFF. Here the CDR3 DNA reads TGTGCCAGCAGCTCAAGATTACCGGGACAGGGGACGTTCTTC. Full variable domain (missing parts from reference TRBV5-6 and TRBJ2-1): DAGVTQSPTHLIKTRGQQVTLRCSPKSGHDTVSWYQQALGQGPQFIFQYYEEEERQRGNFPDRFSGHQFPNYSSELNVNALLLGDSALYLCASSSRLPGQGTFFGPGTRLTVL.

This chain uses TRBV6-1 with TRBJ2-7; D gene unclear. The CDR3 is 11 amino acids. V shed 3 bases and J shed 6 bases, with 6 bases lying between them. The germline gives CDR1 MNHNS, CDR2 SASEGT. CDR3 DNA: TGTGCCAGCAGTGACATTCCCGAGCAGTACTTC. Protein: CASSDIPEQYF.

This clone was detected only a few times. The chain's CDR3 is CASSQELTGGFAETQYF. The CDR3 DNA is TGCGCCAGCAGCCAAGAATTAACGGGAGGGTTTGCAGAGACCCAGTACTTC. V and J are TRBV4-3 and TRBJ2-5, with 8 bases lining up with TRBD2. CDR3 size: 17 residues. The germline CDR1 and CDR2 sequences are LGHNA and YSLEER. The V and J ends lost 0 bases and 4 bases, in that order; junction bases with no gene match: 10.

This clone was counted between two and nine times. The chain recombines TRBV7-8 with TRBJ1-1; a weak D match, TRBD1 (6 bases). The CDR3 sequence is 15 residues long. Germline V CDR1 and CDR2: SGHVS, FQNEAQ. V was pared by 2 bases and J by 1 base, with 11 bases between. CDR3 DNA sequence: TGTGCCAGCAGCTTATTTCGGGGGGCGAACACTGAAGCTTTCTTT. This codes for CASSLFRGANTEAFF.

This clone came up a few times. The DNA of the CDR3 is TGCAGTGCTCCCTCCCTAGAGACCCAGTACTTC. The encoded protein is CSAPSLETQYF. This chain uses TRBV20-1 with TRBJ2-5; D is unresolved. Germline CDR1 reads DFQATT; CDR2 reads SNEGSKA (reference sequence). V lost 5 bases, J lost 4 bases, and 8 bases lay in between. The CDR3 length is 11 residues.